The sequence of this T cell receptor (beta chain) was determined in a study of blood T cell repertoires in COVID-19. The protocol was immunoSEQ multiplex PCR, while the TCRdb copy is restricted to in-frame clones and leaves out a portion. Of some 300,000 clones in the sample, more than 75% were seen once. The CDR3 sequence is 14 residues long. V shed 4 bases and J shed 3 bases, with 13 bases lying between them. Germline assignment: CDR1 ENHRY and CDR2 SYGVKD. This clone was detected only once. This sequence originates from a woman aged 60-70 years in a cohort exposed to, infected with or recovered from COVID-19 (not recorded which). V usage is TRBV10-3 and J usage is TRBJ2-7; TRBD1 might be the D (5 bases). Sequenced input: PBMCs or T cells enriched from blood (not recorded which). CDR3 protein: CAISGGKGDYEQYF. The CDR3 DNA reads as TGTGCCATCAGTGGGGGCAAAGGCGACTACGAGCAGTACTTC.